The 19 T cell receptor beta chains presented below share a single source sample, sequenced in a study of blood T cells in healthy people across ages. Primed by a sample-barcoded 5' primer and a J-beta primer mix, a second PCR proceeded for roughly 6 to 12 cycles. TCRdb used MiXCR to reprocess the 5' RACE reads, holding one entry per CDR3 protein. The repertoire has about 1.5 million distinct CDR3 sequences, about 45% of them found once; the top ten carry approximately 4.1%. The sample taken for sequencing was blood. Receptor source: a woman younger than 30 in good health.

The chain employs TRBV29-1 and TRBJ2-7; 7 bases are shared with TRBD1. Trimming removed 4 bases from V and 1 base from J; junction bases left unmatched: 4. The CDR3 has 13 amino acids. Germline V gene lookup returns CDR1 SQVTM and CDR2 ANQGSEA. The CDR3 reads CSVAPGQSYEQYF. In nucleotides, the CDR3 is TGCAGCGTTGCCCCGGGACAGTCCTACGAGCAGTACTTC.

V gene TRBV7-2 combines with J gene TRBJ2-7, with TRBD1 as a possible D gene (6 bases). The CDR3 covers 13 residues. The V gene lost 4 bases and the J gene lost 5 bases, with 12 bases spanning the gap. Germline CDR1 is SGHTA and CDR2 is FQGNSA. In DNA, the CDR3 is TGTGCCAGCAGCTACGACAGGCTTGACGAGCAGTACTTC. It specifies CASSYDRLDEQYF.

Worth noting for this clonotype: The junction and the germline gene differ at one end; a read error may be behind it. This sequence joins TRBV5-4 and TRBJ1-4; maybe TRBD1 (5 bases). CDR3 length: 15 amino acids. The V gene's germline CDR1 is SGHNT and CDR2 YYREEE (reference sequence). The CDR3 loop is CASSLEPGHNEELFF. The CDR3 DNA is TGTGCCAGCAGCTTGGAGCCAGGGCATAATGAAGAACTGTTTTTT.

The genes are TRBV7-7 and TRBJ2-2; D is undetermined. The CDR3 contains 13 residues. Germline CDR1 and CDR2: SSHAT and FNYEAQ (reference sequence). The CDR3 DNA reads TGTGCTATCACGTCCGGGCTCCACCGGGAGCTGTTTTTT. Translated: CAITSGLHRELFF.

On this clonotype: The germline gene is not matched at one end of the junction; a read error may be the cause. The chain carries TRBV6-8 and TRBJ2-1, with TRBD2 identical over 10 bases. The germline gives CDR1 MNHGY, CDR2 SAAAGT. CDR3 size: 17 residues. The CDR3, as DNA: TGTGCCAGTAGTTACGTTAGCGGGAGGTGTGTTTGTAATGAGCAGTTCTTC. As protein: CASSYVSGRCVCNEQFF.

CDR3 coding DNA: TGCGCCAGCAGCCAAGGTCCGGGGACTAGCGGTGCCTACGAGCAGTACTTC. It encodes CASSQGPGTSGAYEQYF. This chain joins TRBV4-1 and TRBJ2-4; TRBD2 matches 11 bases. TRBJ2-7 matches the DNA end more closely, so the J call is doubtful. The CDR3 contains 17 residues. From germline, CDR1 is MGHRA and CDR2 YSYEKL.

Turning to this clonotype: Its ends do not fully match the called genes, so a read error is possible. The rearrangement links TRBV11-2 to TRBJ2-1; the match to TRBD2 covers 8 bases. From germline, CDR1 is SGHAT and CDR2 FQNNGV. The CDR3 is made up of 15 amino acids. CDR3 in DNA: TGTGCCAGCAGCTACACTAGCGGAGCTTACAATGAGCGGTACTTC. Its translation: CASSYTSGAYNERYF.

V is TRBV20-1 and J is TRBJ2-2; TRBD2 aligns across 9 bases. This CDR3 is 17 amino acids long. Germline V gene lookup returns CDR1 DFQATT and CDR2 SNEGSKA (reference sequence). The J segment lost 5 bases and the V segment lost 0 bases, leaving 10 bases of the junction unmatched. CDR3 sequence: CSAREAGLAGDTGELFF. The CDR3 region has the DNA TGCAGTGCTAGAGAAGCGGGACTAGCAGGTGATACCGGGGAGCTGTTTTTT.

This clonotype was counted a few times. The chain employs TRBV6-2 or TRBV6-3 and TRBJ1-2; 8 nucleotides match TRBD1. Germline V gives CDR1 MNHEY, CDR2 SVGEGT. V trimming: 7 bases; J trimming: 5 bases; junction bases outside the gene matches: 9. The length of the CDR3 is 14 residues. The CDR3 DNA reads as TGTGCCAGCACTCGACAGGGGACGCTTTATGGCTACACCTTC. The encoded protein is CASTRQGTLYGYTF.

At least ten counts were recorded for this clonotype. As DNA, the CDR3 is TGCGCCAGCAGCCAAGCAGGACAGCGCCCTCGAGAGACCCAGTACTTC. It codes for CASSQAGQRPRETQYF. This chain links TRBV4-1 with TRBJ2-5, with D possibly TRBD1 on 6 matching bases. Per the germline V gene, CDR1 is MGHRA and CDR2 is YSYEKL. The CDR3 totals 16 residues. The V end was cut by 1 base, the J end by 4 bases, with 16 bases between.

V is TRBV15 and J is TRBJ2-6, with D tentatively TRBD1 (6 bases). Per germline, CDR1 LNHNV and CDR2 YYDKDF (reference sequence). V was cut by 1 base and J by 2 bases, with 12 bases left in between. This CDR3 comprises 17 residues. In nucleotides, the CDR3 is TGTGCCACCAGCAGAGTGGCAGGGGAACCTGGGGCCAACGTCCTGACTTTC. Protein: CATSRVAGEPGANVLTF.

V usage is TRBV7-9 and J usage is TRBJ1-1, with 7 bases lining up with TRBD1. The junction had 10 bases not matched to a gene; V was cut back by 5 bases and J by 4 bases. CDR3 length equals 15 residues. The germline CDR1 and CDR2 sequences are SEHNR and FQNEAQ (reference sequence). Here the CDR3 DNA reads TGTGCCAGCAGCGACCTAAGACAGGGTTCCACTGAAGCTTTCTTT. It specifies CASSDLRQGSTEAFF. The full variable domain, in which reference TRBV7-9 and TRBJ1-1 provide the parts outside the CDR3, is DTGVSQNPRHKITKRGQNVTFRCDPISEHNRLYWYRQTLGQGPEFLTYFQNEAQLEKSRLLSDRFSAERPKGSFSTLEIQRTEQGDSAMYLCASSDLRQGSTEAFFGQGTRLTVV.

The chain recombines TRBV27 with TRBJ2-7; TRBD1 aligns across 7 bases. Trimming at V came to 6 bases and at J to 2 bases, leaving 13 bases not matched to a gene. CDR1 is MNHEY, CDR2 SMNVEV, per germline (reference sequence). The CDR3 is 16 residues long. The CDR3 DNA follows: TGTGCCAGCAGATCCACCGTAGGGGGCCCACCCTACGAGCAGTACTTC. It is translated as CASRSTVGGPPYEQYF.

The rearrangement joins TRBV12-3 or TRBV12-4 to TRBJ2-4; D is unclear. The J call could be wrong; TRBJ2-7 is a better fit for the DNA end. CDR3 length: 12 residues. The CDR3 DNA reads TGTGCCAGCAGTTACCTCTTGGCCGAGCAGTACTTC. Amino acid sequence: CASSYLLAEQYF.

Note on this clonotype: This may be a read error: a much more frequent sequence differs by one nucleotide. V usage is TRBV30 and J usage is TRBJ1-2, with D perhaps matching TRBD1 (5 bases). CDR1 and CDR2 from the germline V gene are GTSNPN and SVGIG (reference sequence). CDR3 length: 17 residues. V shed 1 base and J shed 3 bases, with 21 bases lying between them. Here the CDR3 reads CAWSADFGQGEDYGYTF. CDR3 nucleotide sequence: TGTGCCTGGAGTGCGGATTTCGGGCAGGGAGAAGACTATGGCTACACCTTC.

There are a few counts of this clonotype. The chain carries TRBV29-1 and TRBJ1-1; the match to TRBD1 covers 9 bases. CDR3 size: 13 residues. Germline V gene lookup returns CDR1 SQVTM and CDR2 ANQGSEA. The trim removed 7 bases at V and 0 bases at J, leaving 3 bases unmatched. In DNA, the CDR3 is TGCAGCGGAAGGACAGGGGTGAACACTGAAGCTTTCTTT. Translating it yields CSGRTGVNTEAFF.

CDR3 loop: CSAATSGAEQFF. As DNA, the CDR3 is TGCAGTGCCGCGACTAGCGGGGCTGAGCAGTTCTTC. This chain links TRBV20-1 with TRBJ2-1, with TRBD2 matching 11 bases. CDR1 is DFQATT and CDR2 is SNEGSKA in the germline V gene (reference sequence). There are 12 residues in the CDR3. With V trimmed by 6 bases and J by 9 bases, 4 bases remained unmatched.

The rearrangement uses TRBV2 and TRBJ2-5, with 13 bases identical to TRBD2. There are 18 residues in the CDR3. The V gene end was trimmed by 5 bases and the J gene end by 11 bases; junction bases not matched to a gene: 20. Germline assignment: CDR1 SNHLY and CDR2 FYNNEI. The CDR3 loop is CASSRPLGTSGVTDAQYF. The DNA for the CDR3 is TGTGCCAGCAGTAGACCTCTCGGGACTAGCGGGGTAACAGATGCGCAGTACTTC.

The chain joins TRBV6-2 or TRBV6-3 to TRBJ2-1; 9 positions match TRBD2. Germline-derived CDR1 and CDR2 are MNHEY and SVGEGT. The CDR3 runs to 17 residues. J was trimmed by 8 bases and V by 2 bases; bases with no gene match: 13. The CDR3 loop reads CASSYPLGREGYDEQFF. CDR3 nucleotide sequence: TGTGCCAGCAGTTACCCCCTGGGGCGGGAGGGTTACGATGAGCAGTTCTTC.